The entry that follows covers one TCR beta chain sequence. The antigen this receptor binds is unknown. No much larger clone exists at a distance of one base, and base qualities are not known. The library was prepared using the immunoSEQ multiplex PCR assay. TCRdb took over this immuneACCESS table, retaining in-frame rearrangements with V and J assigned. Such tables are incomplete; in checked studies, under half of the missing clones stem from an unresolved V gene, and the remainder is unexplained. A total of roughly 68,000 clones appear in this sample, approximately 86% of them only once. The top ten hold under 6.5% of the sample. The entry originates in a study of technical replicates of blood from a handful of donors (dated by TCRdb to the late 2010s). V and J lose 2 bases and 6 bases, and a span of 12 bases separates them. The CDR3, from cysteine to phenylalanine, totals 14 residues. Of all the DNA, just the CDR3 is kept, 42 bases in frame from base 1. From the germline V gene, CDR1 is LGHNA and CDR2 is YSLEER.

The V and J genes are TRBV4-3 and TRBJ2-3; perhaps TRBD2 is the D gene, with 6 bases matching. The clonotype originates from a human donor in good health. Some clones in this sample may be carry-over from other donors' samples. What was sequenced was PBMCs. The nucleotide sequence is TGCGCCAGCAGCCAAAACTGGGCGGGGGATACGCAGTATTTT. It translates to CASSQNWAGDTQYF.